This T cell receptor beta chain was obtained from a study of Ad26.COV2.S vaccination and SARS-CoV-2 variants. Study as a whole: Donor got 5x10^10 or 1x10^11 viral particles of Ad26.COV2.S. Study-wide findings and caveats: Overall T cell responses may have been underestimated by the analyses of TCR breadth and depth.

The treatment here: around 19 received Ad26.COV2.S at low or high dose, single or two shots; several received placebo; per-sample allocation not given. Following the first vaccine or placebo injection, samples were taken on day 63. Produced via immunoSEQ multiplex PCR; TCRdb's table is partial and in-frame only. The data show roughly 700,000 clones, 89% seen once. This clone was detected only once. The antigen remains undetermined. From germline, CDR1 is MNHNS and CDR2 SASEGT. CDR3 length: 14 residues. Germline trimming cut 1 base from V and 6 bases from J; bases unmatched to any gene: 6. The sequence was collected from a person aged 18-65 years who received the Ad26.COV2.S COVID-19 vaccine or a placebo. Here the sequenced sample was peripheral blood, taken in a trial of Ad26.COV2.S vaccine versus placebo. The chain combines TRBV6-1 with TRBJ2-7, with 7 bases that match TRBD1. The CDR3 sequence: CASSEEGGASEQYF. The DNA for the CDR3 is TGTGCCAGCAGTGAAGAAGGGGGCGCATCCGAGCAGTACTTC.